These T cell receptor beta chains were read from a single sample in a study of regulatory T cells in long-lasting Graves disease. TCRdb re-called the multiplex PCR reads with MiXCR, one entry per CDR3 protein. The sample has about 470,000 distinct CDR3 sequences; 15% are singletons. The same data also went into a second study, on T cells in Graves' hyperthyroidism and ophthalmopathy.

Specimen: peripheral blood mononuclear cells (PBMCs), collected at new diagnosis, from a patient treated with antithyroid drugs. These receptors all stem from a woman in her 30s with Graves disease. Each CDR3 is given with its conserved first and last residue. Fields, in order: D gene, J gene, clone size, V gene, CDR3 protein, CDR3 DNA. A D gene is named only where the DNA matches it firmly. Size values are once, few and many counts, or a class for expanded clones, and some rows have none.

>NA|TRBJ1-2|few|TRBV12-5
CASGLVGGTLYGYTF
TGTGCTAGTGGTTTGGTAGGGGGGACCTTGTATGGCTACACCTTC
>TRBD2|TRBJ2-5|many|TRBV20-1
CSARDSASGSFSRQTQYF
TGCAGTGCTAGAGATAGCGCTAGCGGGAGTTTTAGTAGGCAGACCCAGTACTTC
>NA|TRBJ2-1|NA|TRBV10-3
CAINGAGEQFF
TGTGCCATCAATGGGGCAGGCGAGCAGTTCTTC
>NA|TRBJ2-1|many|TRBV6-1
CASSWRSTYNEQFF
TGTGCCAGCAGCTGGCGGAGTACCTACAATGAGCAGTTCTTC
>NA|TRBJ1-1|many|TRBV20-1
CSAVPTGTLWTEAFF
TGCAGTGCTGTCCCTACAGGTACCCTTTGGACTGAAGCTTTCTTT
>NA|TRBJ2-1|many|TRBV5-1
CASSLQSPQVGQFF
TGCGCCAGCAGCTTGCAGTCTCCCCAGGTGGGGCAGTTCTTC
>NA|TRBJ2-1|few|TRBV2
CASSEGETGFF
TGTGCCAGCAGTGAGGGTGAAACCGGGTTCTTC
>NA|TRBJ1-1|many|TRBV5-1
CASSLGGDKAFF
TGCGCCAGCAGCTTGGGGGGGGACAAAGCTTTCTTT
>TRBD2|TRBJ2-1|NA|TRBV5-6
CASSNPGLAGEQFF
TGTGCCAGCAGCAACCCCGGACTAGCTGGGGAGCAGTTCTTC
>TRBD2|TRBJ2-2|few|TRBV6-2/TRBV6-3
CASSFPGLAGGNTGELFF
TGTGCCAGCAGTTTCCCTGGACTAGCGGGAGGAAACACCGGGGAGCTGTTTTTT
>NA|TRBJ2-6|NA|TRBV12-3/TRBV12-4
CASSQEVSGMGSGANVLTF
TGTGCCAGCAGCCAAGAGGTTTCCGGCATGGGATCTGGGGCCAACGTCCTGACTTTC